The 25 T cell receptor beta chains below were found in one sample sequenced in a study of response to subunit inactivated influenza vaccine. Using its own MiXCR run on the RT-PCR reads, TCRdb lists one record per CDR3 protein. The table records a few hundred thousand distinct CDR3 sequences, approximately 10% of them present only once. The same sample was also used in a study of T cells expressing NK-cell markers. This second study says: The cDNA for TCR beta came from 5'RACE template switching with UMIs.

This specimen was PBMCs from blood, taken on the day of vaccination. The source of these receptors is a man aged 45-65 years who received an inactivated influenza vaccine.

This clonotype has more than one count but fewer than ten. V is TRBV12-3 or TRBV12-4 and J is TRBJ2-1; 10 bases are shared with TRBD2. This CDR3 is 16 amino acids long. Germline trimming cut 5 bases from V and 2 bases from J; bases unmatched to any gene: 6. This CDR3 is CASSDLTSGAYNEQFF. CDR3 in DNA: TGTGCCAGCAGTGACCTTACTAGCGGGGCCTACAATGAGCAGTTCTTC.

This clonotype was picked up a small number of times. V gene TRBV30 combines with J gene TRBJ2-3; D call uncertain. The germline V and J ends were trimmed by 0 bases and 3 bases, with 16 bases remaining between them. The CDR3 has 16 residues. Germline values: CDR1 GTSNPN, CDR2 SVGIG (reference sequence). Here the CDR3 reads CAWSVGQPVPTDTQYF. The CDR3 region has the DNA TGTGCCTGGAGTGTTGGGCAGCCCGTACCGACAGATACGCAGTATTTT. Using reference TRBV30 and TRBJ2-3 for the parts outside the CDR3, the full variable domain is SQTIHQWPATLVQPVGSPLSLECTVEGTSNPNLYWYRQAAGRGLQLLFYSVGIGQISSEVPQNLSASRPQDRQFILSSKKLLLSDSGFYLCAWSVGQPVPTDTQYFGPGTRLTVL.

This clonotype was seen at least ten times. This chain connects TRBV5-6 to TRBJ1-5; perhaps TRBD1 as D (6 bases). The V end lost 1 base, the J end lost 4 bases, and 12 bases lay between the germline ends. Germline V CDR1 and CDR2: SGHDT, YYEEEE. The CDR3 totals 15 residues. CDR3 region: CASSLLTGINQPQHF. The CDR3 region has the DNA TGTGCCAGCAGCTTGTTGACAGGAATTAATCAGCCCCAGCATTTT.

On this clonotype: One junction end does not reproduce the germline sequence, and a read error may be involved. The chain combines TRBV11-2 with TRBJ2-7, with no clear D. The germline V gene encodes CDR1 SGHAT and CDR2 FQNNGV. CDR3 size: 15 residues. CDR3 protein: CSSNPAAYSSYEQYF. CDR3 DNA: TGTTCCAGCAATCCGGCAGCCTATAGCTCCTACGAGCAGTACTTC.

This clonotype was observed a few times. V is TRBV18 and J is TRBJ2-7; 8 nucleotides match TRBD1. Trimming took 3 bases from V and 0 from J; bases not matched to a gene: 4. Germline V gives CDR1 KGHSH, CDR2 LQKENI. The CDR3 consists of 15 residues. In nucleotides, the CDR3 is TGTGCCAGCTCACCCAGGGGACAGGACTCCTACGAGCAGTACTTC. Translated: CASSPRGQDSYEQYF.

There are a few counts of this clonotype. The rearrangement joins TRBV20-1 to TRBJ2-1; 7 nucleotides match TRBD1. Unmatched junction bases numbered 22, after V lost 4 bases and J lost 1 base. Germline CDR1 is DFQATT and CDR2 is SNEGSKA (reference sequence). The CDR3 extends over 20 amino acids. The CDR3 here is CSATGTATGAGQRSYNEQFF. The DNA for the CDR3 is TGCAGTGCTACGGGGACAGCCACCGGGGCTGGCCAAAGGTCCTACAATGAGCAGTTCTTC.

At least ten counts were recorded for this clonotype. The chain joins TRBV12-3 or TRBV12-4 to TRBJ1-1; 8 positions match TRBD1. V trimming: 6 bases; J trimming: 5 bases; junction bases outside the gene matches: 5. The CDR3 is 13 amino acids. The CDR3 DNA reads TGTGCCAGCAGCGGCCAGGGGGCTACTGAAGCTTTCTTT. It encodes CASSGQGATEAFF.

This clonotype was seen at least ten times. CDR3 in amino acids: CASGKRTGELFF. Written as DNA, the CDR3 is TGTGCCAGCGGTAAAAGGACCGGGGAGCTGTTTTTT. The chain uses TRBV27 and TRBJ2-2; D gene unclear. CDR1 is MNHEY, CDR2 SMNVEV, per germline (reference sequence). Trimming pared 8 bases from V and 5 bases from J, leaving 9 bases between. This CDR3 comprises 12 residues.

This clonotype was seen a handful of times. This sequence joins TRBV20-1 and TRBJ2-1; 8 bases fit TRBD2. Germline V gene sequence: CDR1 DFQATT, CDR2 SNEGSKA (reference sequence). The CDR3 has 16 amino acids. V gave up 3 bases and J gave up 3 bases; unmatched junction bases: 10. The CDR3 region has the DNA TGCAGTGCTAGTGCTACTAGCGGACGCCACTACAATGAGCAGTTCTTC. Its protein is CSASATSGRHYNEQFF.

This clonotype has a count of ten or more. This chain links TRBV15 with TRBJ2-1, with D unresolved. V lost 5 bases and J 6 bases, leaving 17 bases between the germline ends. The germline V gene encodes CDR1 LNHNV and CDR2 YYDKDF (reference sequence). CDR3 size: 15 residues. The DNA of the CDR3 is TGTGCCACCAGCCTACGAGGAAGTCCCTCCAATGAGCAGTTCTTC. Translating it yields CATSLRGSPSNEQFF.

This clonotype has a count of ten or more. V is TRBV7-8 and J is TRBJ2-5; D remains ambiguous. V shed 2 bases and J shed 5 bases, with 9 bases lying between them. Germline CDR1 is SGHVS and CDR2 is FQNEAQ. This CDR3 comprises 13 residues. The CDR3 nucleotides are TGTGCCAGCAGCTTACCCCCCTTTGAGACCCAGTACTTC. It yields the protein CASSLPPFETQYF. The full variable domain, in which reference TRBV7-8 and TRBJ2-5 provide the parts outside the CDR3, is GAGVSQSPRYKVAKRGQDVALRCDPISGHVSLFWYQQALGQGPEFLTYFQNEAQLDKSGLPSDRFFAERPEGSVSTLKIQRTQQEDSAVYLCASSLPPFETQYFGPGTRLLVL.

The rearrangement joins TRBV28 to TRBJ2-5, with 10 positions matching TRBD2. The CDR3 sequence is 16 residues long. J gave up 1 base and V 3 bases, and 5 bases lay outside the gene matches. The germline CDR1 and CDR2 sequences are MDHEN and SYDVKM. As DNA, the CDR3 is TGTGCCAGCAGTTTCGGACTAGCGGACTTCCAAGAGACCCAGTACTTC. It yields the protein CASSFGLADFQETQYF.

This chain joins TRBV3-1 and TRBJ2-3; 9 bases agree with TRBD2. CDR3 length: 14 residues. V trimming: 4 bases; J trimming: 5 bases; junction bases outside the gene matches: 4. Germline V gene data show CDR1 as LGHDT and CDR2 as YNNKEL (reference sequence). The CDR3, as DNA: TGTGCCAGCAGCCGACTAGCGGCTGGAGATACGCAGTATTTT. This sequence encodes CASSRLAAGDTQYF.

CDR3 in amino acids: CASSDPPSGNQPQHF. DNA of the CDR3: TGTGCCAGCAGTGATCCTCCCTCCGGCAATCAGCCCCAGCATTTT. V usage is TRBV2 and J usage is TRBJ1-5; no definite D call. Germline V lookup: CDR1 SNHLY, CDR2 FYNNEI. CDR3 length: 15 residues. Trimming shortened V by 3 bases and J by 2 bases, and 11 bases separated the two germline ends.

The chain uses TRBV24-1 and TRBJ2-3; TRBD1 might be the D (5 bases). The germline V and J ends were trimmed by 5 bases and 2 bases, with 22 bases remaining between them. Germline values: CDR1 KGHDR, CDR2 SFDVKD. The length of the CDR3 is 18 residues. The CDR3, as DNA: TGTGCCACCAGTGGCCCTCGAACGACTTCTGGGGCCACAGATACGCAGTATTTT. This codes for CATSGPRTTSGATDTQYF.

There are a few counts of this clonotype. The J gene is TRBJ2-4, the V gene TRBV28; 10 positions match TRBD2. This CDR3 has 19 amino acids. The germline gives CDR1 MDHEN, CDR2 SYDVKM. V shed 4 bases and J 7 bases; nucleotides not matched to a gene: 19. The CDR3 nucleotides read TGTGCCAGCAGTTGGCCTAGTAGCGGGGGGACGAAAGACGAGAACATTCAGTACTTC. The encoded protein is CASSWPSSGGTKDENIQYF.

This clonotype has only a few counts. The chain carries TRBV3-1 and TRBJ2-2, with D perhaps TRBD1 or TRBD2 (5 bases each). CDR1 and CDR2 (germline): LGHDT, YNNKEL (reference sequence). There are 15 residues in the CDR3. Trimming shortened V by 4 bases and J by 0 bases, and 9 bases separated the two germline ends. The chain's CDR3 is CASSPRETNTGELFF. In DNA form, the CDR3 reads TGTGCCAGCAGCCCCAGGGAGACGAACACCGGGGAGCTGTTTTTT. Looking up the rest from reference TRBV3-1 and TRBJ2-2 gives the full variable domain: DTAVSQTPKYLVTQMGNDKSIKCEQNLGHDTMYWYKQDSKKFLKIMFSYNNKELIINETVPNRFSPKSPDKAHLNLHINSLELGDSAVYFCASSPRETNTGELFFGEGSRLTVL.

V is TRBV6-2 or TRBV6-3 and J is TRBJ2-1, with TRBD2 matching 8 bases. Germline V gene lookup returns CDR1 MNHEY and CDR2 SVGEGT. J gave up 4 bases and V 2 bases, and 13 bases lay outside the gene matches. This CDR3 comprises 18 residues. CDR3 region: CASSYLAGGGCRYNEQFF. CDR3 bases: TGTGCCAGCAGTTACCTGGCGGGGGGCGGCTGTCGATACAATGAGCAGTTCTTC.

The chain couples TRBV2 to TRBJ2-5; 7 bases align to TRBD2. The junction had 5 bases not matched to a gene; V was cut back by 4 bases and J by 0 bases. The germline CDR1 and CDR2 sequences are SNHLY and FYNNEI. The CDR3 totals 15 residues. The CDR3 DNA sequence: TGTGCCAGCAGTGGGGCTAGCGGATACCAAGAGACCCAGTACTTC. Protein product: CASSGASGYQETQYF.

V and J are TRBV12-3 or TRBV12-4 and TRBJ2-5; 9 bases line up with TRBD1. V trimming: 5 bases; J trimming: 4 bases; junction bases outside the gene matches: 5. The CDR3 has 14 amino acids. Here the CDR3 reads CASSVGQGRETQYF. In DNA, the CDR3 is TGTGCCAGCAGTGTCGGACAGGGGCGAGAGACCCAGTACTTC.

The genes are TRBV4-3 and TRBJ2-7; maybe TRBD2 (5 bases). This CDR3 is built from 13 residues. CDR1 is LGHNA and CDR2 is YSLEER in the germline V gene. The V gene lost 5 bases and the J gene lost 4 bases, with 12 bases spanning the gap. CDR3 residues: CASSGLRGYEQYF. The CDR3 DNA follows: TGCGCCAGCAGCGGACTCCGGGGATACGAGCAGTACTTC.

The chain has TRBV27 and TRBJ2-1, with TRBD2 matching 7 bases. Germline V gene data show CDR1 as MNHEY and CDR2 as SMNVEV (reference sequence). This CDR3 is 15 amino acids long. Germline trimming cut 2 bases from V and 6 bases from J; bases unmatched to any gene: 7. The CDR3 protein is CASSLNLGGGNEQFF. The CDR3 nucleotides read TGTGCCAGCAGTTTAAACCTTGGGGGGGGCAATGAGCAGTTCTTC.

This sequence joins TRBV20-1 and TRBJ2-7; the D gene is possibly TRBD2 (5 bases). CDR1 is DFQATT and CDR2 is SNEGSKA in the germline V gene (reference sequence). The CDR3 consists of 14 residues. The V gene lost 0 bases and the J gene lost 4 bases, with 13 bases spanning the gap. DNA for the CDR3: TGCAGTGCTAGAGATCCGCTAGCTGCGTACGAGCAGTACTTC. This gives the protein CSARDPLAAYEQYF.

This chain uses TRBV12-3 or TRBV12-4 with TRBJ1-2; D uncertain. The germline V and J ends were trimmed by 1 base and 8 bases, with 14 bases remaining between them. CDR3 length: 14 amino acids. The CDR3 here is CASSLGFRQGGYTF. CDR3 nucleotides: TGTGCCAGCAGTTTAGGTTTCCGACAAGGGGGCTACACCTTC.

This clonotype was observed a handful of times. The V and J genes are TRBV20-1 and TRBJ2-6; a weak D match, TRBD1 (6 bases). The germline V gene has CDR1 DFQATT and CDR2 SNEGSKA (reference sequence). V lost 6 bases, J lost 0 bases, and 12 bases lay in between. CDR3 length: 15 residues. In nucleotides, the CDR3 is TGCAGTGCAGAAACAGGGACCTCTGGGGCCAACGTCCTGACTTTC. Protein sequence: CSAETGTSGANVLTF.